The entry below gives a single TCR beta chain sequence along with its context. In the authors' methods: Amplified reference gene primers provided the basis for estimating nucleated cell counts. Produced via immunoSEQ multiplex PCR; TCRdb's table is partial and in-frame only. V and J calls and clone size are given by that table; D and trimming were obtained from the DNA. This table holds hundreds of thousands of clones, around 90% found once. The sample comes from a study of blood T cell repertoires in COVID-19. V was clipped by 3 bases and J by 2 bases; unmatched bases: 4. Germline CDR1 DFQATT, CDR2 SNEGSKA (reference sequence). The CDR3 totals 13 residues.

The chain links TRBV20-1 to TRBJ2-7; 7 nucleotides agree with TRBD2. The specimen was peripheral blood. The receptor's source is a woman aged 18-29 years with acute or convalescent COVID-19. Here the CDR3 DNA reads TGCAGTGCTAGTGTAGGACTAGCCTACGAGCAGTACTTC. Protein sequence: CSASVGLAYEQYF.